Each of the 23 T cell receptor beta chains below was sequenced from the same sample in a study of cytomegalovirus exposure and HLA in healthy donors (dated by TCRdb to between 2016 and 2019). Library preparation employed the immunoSEQ multiplex PCR assay. A mixture of 60 forward primers for TCR Vbeta segments and 13 reverse primers for TCR Jbeta segments was used in the multiplex PCR. Drawn from immuneACCESS, this table holds only the in-frame rearrangements with V and J called that TCRdb kept. Clones are partly lost; checked studies trace under half to an unresolved V gene and leave the rest unexplained. This sample's table has entries for 65,000 to 90,000 clones. 2.4% of the sample is taken by the ten largest. What was sequenced was PBMCs. These receptors all come from a female donor in good health and CMV-seropositive.

The chain is built from TRBV7-9 and TRBJ2-1, with D possibly being TRBD1 (6 bases). V shed 3 bases and J shed 5 bases, with 11 bases lying between them. CDR1 and CDR2 from the germline V gene are SEHNR and FQNEAQ (reference sequence). The CDR3 extends over 14 amino acids. The CDR3 DNA sequence: TGTGCCAGCAGCTTTTCGGACAGAAACAATGAGCAGTTCTTC. Translated: CASSFSDRNNEQFF.

This chain uses TRBV10-1 with TRBJ2-3; the D gene is possibly TRBD1 (6 bases). Germline assignment: CDR1 WNHNN and CDR2 SYGVQD (reference sequence). This CDR3 is built from 13 residues. Trimming stripped 8 bases from V and 4 bases from J, with 13 bases between. The CDR3 bases are TGCGCCAGCCACGACGGACAGTCAGATACGCAGTATTTT. Protein sequence: CASHDGQSDTQYF.

The genes are TRBV28 and TRBJ1-1; perhaps TRBD1 as D (6 bases). Germline V gives CDR1 MDHEN, CDR2 SYDVKM. This CDR3 has 14 residues. Trimming removed 8 bases at V and 0 bases at J, with 13 bases between. The CDR3: CASRLGAVNTEAFF. In nucleotides, the CDR3 is TGTGCCAGCCGATTGGGGGCCGTGAACACTGAAGCTTTCTTT.

The chain joins TRBV28 to TRBJ1-2, with 10 bases lining up with TRBD1. Unmatched junction bases numbered 6, after V lost 6 bases and J lost 2 bases. Germline CDR1 and CDR2: MDHEN and SYDVKM. The CDR3 covers 15 residues. CDR3 DNA: TGTGCCAGCAGACGTGCGGGACAGGGGAACTATGGCTACACCTTC. It encodes CASRRAGQGNYGYTF.

The chain combines TRBV2 with TRBJ1-2, with 7 bases fitting TRBD1. CDR3 length equals 17 residues. Germline V lookup: CDR1 SNHLY, CDR2 FYNNEI. With V trimmed by 1 base and J by 5 bases, 13 bases remained unmatched. The CDR3 nucleotides read TGTGCCAGCAGTGAAGGGGCAGGCAGGGGGGCTGCGTATGGCTACACCTTC. It is translated as CASSEGAGRGAAYGYTF.

The chain is built from TRBV28 and TRBJ2-3, with a tentative D call TRBD1 (6 bases). V was cut by 8 bases and J by 5 bases, with 11 bases left in between. CDR1 is MDHEN and CDR2 is SYDVKM in the germline V gene. The CDR3 is made up of 12 amino acids. The DNA of the CDR3 is TGTGCCAGCCTGGCCAGGGGAGATACGCAGTATTTT. Translated: CASLARGDTQYF.

The V and J genes are TRBV6-5 and TRBJ1-6; no clear D. V was shortened by 3 bases and J by 4 bases, with 4 bases between the two germline ends. Germline assignment: CDR1 MNHEY and CDR2 SVGAGI. CDR3 length: 13 amino acids. DNA of the CDR3: TGTGCCAGCAGTTATCAATATAATTCACCCCTCCACTTT. It translates to CASSYQYNSPLHF.

The rearrangement links TRBV7-2 to TRBJ2-7, with 7 positions matching TRBD2. This CDR3 is built from 15 residues. Germline lookup yields CDR1 SGHTA and CDR2 FQGNSA. Losses at the gene ends were 5 bases for V and 0 bases for J; bases not matched to a gene: 7. DNA of the CDR3: TGTGCCAGCAGCCCAGGGACTACCGCCTCCTACGAGCAGTACTTC. Translated: CASSPGTTASYEQYF.

The CDR3 bases are TGCGCCAGCAGCCTGGGACAGGGGGTTCAGACCTCCACAGATACGCAGTATTTT. It specifies CASSLGQGVQTSTDTQYF. The chain has TRBV4-1 and TRBJ2-3, with TRBD1 matching 11 bases. From germline, CDR1 is MGHRA and CDR2 YSYEKL. V dropped 4 bases and J dropped 2; count of bases not matched to a gene: 11. The CDR3 extends over 18 amino acids.

The chain recombines TRBV4-2 with TRBJ1-2, with 10 bases fitting TRBD1. There are 17 residues in the CDR3. V was pared by 4 bases and J by 0 bases, with 8 bases of the junction left unmatched. Germline assignment: CDR1 LGHNA and CDR2 YNFKEQ. The CDR3 is CASSPPGQGNPNYGYTF. In DNA, the CDR3 is TGTGCCAGCAGCCCCCCGGGACAGGGGAACCCTAACTATGGCTACACCTTC.

The chain joins TRBV29-1 to TRBJ2-5; a possible D gene is TRBD1 (5 bases). V was cut by 4 bases and J by 0 bases, with 15 bases left in between. CDR1 and CDR2 (germline): SQVTM, ANQGSEA. The CDR3 contains 15 residues. In DNA, the CDR3 is TGCAGCGTTGGCTCAGGGTTTTTGTACCAAGAGACCCAGTACTTC. It specifies CSVGSGFLYQETQYF.

This chain uses TRBV2 with TRBJ2-3; no definite D call. This CDR3 spans 14 amino acids. CDR1 is SNHLY, CDR2 FYNNEI, per germline. V lost 7 bases and J lost 0, with 11 bases in between. CDR3 coding DNA: TGTGCCAGCAACCAGGTCTTTAGCACAGATACGCAGTATTTT. It is translated as CASNQVFSTDTQYF.

The J gene is TRBJ2-7, the V gene TRBV4-1; TRBD1 aligns across 7 bases. Germline assignment: CDR1 MGHRA and CDR2 YSYEKL. Trimming cost V 0 bases and J 4 bases; bases outside gene matches: 18. The CDR3 runs 19 residues. This CDR3 reads CASSQEKWGPGQPPYEQYF. DNA for the CDR3: TGCGCCAGCAGCCAAGAAAAATGGGGGCCGGGACAGCCACCGTACGAGCAGTACTTC.

The chain couples TRBV4-3 to TRBJ1-3; 11 nucleotides align to TRBD1. CDR1 LGHNA and CDR2 YSLEER come from the germline V gene. V trimming: 2 bases; J trimming: 4 bases; junction bases outside the gene matches: 4. The CDR3 runs 16 residues. The CDR3 DNA reads TGCGCCAGCAGCCAAACCGGGACAGGGGGAGGAAACACCATATATTTT. Encoded protein: CASSQTGTGGGNTIYF.

The chain carries TRBV19 and TRBJ2-7; 11 bases agree with TRBD2. Per germline, CDR1 LNHDA and CDR2 SQIVND (reference sequence). This CDR3 is 17 amino acids long. V shed 5 bases, J shed 3 bases, and the junction held 12 bases outside the gene matches. The CDR3 region has the DNA TGTGCCAGTAGTGTCGGCGGAGGGACTAGCGGATTCTACGAGCAGTACTTC. It is translated as CASSVGGGTSGFYEQYF.

The rearrangement joins TRBV27 to TRBJ1-1, with D perhaps matching TRBD1 (5 bases). There are 14 residues in the CDR3. The V gene lost 2 bases and the J gene lost 3 bases, with 10 bases spanning the gap. Germline V lookup: CDR1 MNHEY, CDR2 SMNVEV (reference sequence). CDR3 region: CASSLRTFDTEAFF. The CDR3 nucleotides are TGTGCCAGCAGTTTACGGACATTCGACACTGAAGCTTTCTTT.

The gene calls are TRBV4-1 and TRBJ1-5; D may be TRBD1 (6 bases). The CDR3 extends over 18 amino acids. V was cut by 1 base and J by 0 bases, with 16 bases left in between. The germline CDR1 and CDR2 sequences are MGHRA and YSYEKL. The CDR3, as DNA: TGCGCCAGCAGCCAAGGAGCGTTTTTGGACAGTAGCAATCAGCCCCAGCATTTT. Amino acid sequence: CASSQGAFLDSSNQPQHF.

The rearrangement uses TRBV9 and TRBJ2-5; TRBD1 matches at 8 bases. With 4 bases clipped from V and 5 bases from J, the junction kept 4 bases outside the gene matches. CDR3 length: 13 residues. Germline V gene sequence: CDR1 SGDLS, CDR2 YYNGEE. The CDR3 region has the DNA TGTGCCAGCAGCATCAGGGGGCAGGAGACCCAGTACTTC. Encoded protein: CASSIRGQETQYF.

The V gene is TRBV4-1, the J gene TRBJ1-1; 8 nucleotides match TRBD1. Germline V gene sequence: CDR1 MGHRA, CDR2 YSYEKL. This CDR3 is 15 amino acids long. The V gene end was trimmed by 4 bases and the J gene end by 8 bases; junction bases not matched to a gene: 12. This CDR3 reads CASSPTPEQGGEAFF. The CDR3 nucleotides read TGCGCCAGCAGCCCGACGCCGGAACAGGGGGGAGAAGCTTTCTTT.

V gene TRBV28 combines with J gene TRBJ2-3, with TRBD2 matching over 8 bases. Germline V gene sequence: CDR1 MDHEN, CDR2 SYDVKM. V was pared by 6 bases and J by 4 bases, with 9 bases of the junction left unmatched. This CDR3 is built from 15 residues. CDR3 nucleotides: TGTGCCAGCAGCTTAAGCGGGAGTCGCGCAGATACGCAGTATTTT. It encodes CASSLSGSRADTQYF.

DNA of the CDR3: TGTGCCAGCAGCCTTATCACAGATACGCAGTATTTT. Protein sequence: CASSLITDTQYF. The chain joins TRBV14 to TRBJ2-3; unclear D gene. Trimming stripped 4 bases from V and 2 bases from J, with 4 bases between. Germline V gene data show CDR1 as SGHDN and CDR2 as FVKESK. The CDR3 contains 12 residues. The whole variable domain, remainder taken from reference TRBV14 and TRBJ2-3, is EAGVTQFPSHSVIEKGQTVTLRCDPISGHDNLYWYRRVMGKEIKFLLHFVKESKQDESGMPNNRFLAERTGGTYSTLKVQPAELEDSGVYFCASSLITDTQYFGPGTRLTVL.

The V gene is TRBV7-2, the J gene TRBJ1-4, with D tentatively TRBD1 (6 bases). The CDR3 runs 13 residues. Germline CDR1 SGHTA, CDR2 FQGNSA. The V gene lost 5 bases and the J gene lost 8 bases, with 12 bases spanning the gap. The CDR3: CASSRGAGEKLFF. CDR3 coding DNA: TGTGCCAGCAGCCGGGGGGCGGGGGAAAAACTGTTTTTT.

V and J are TRBV6-1 and TRBJ2-7, with 9 bases fitting TRBD1. This CDR3 has 13 amino acids. The V gene's germline CDR1 is MNHNS and CDR2 SASEGT. With 6 bases clipped from V and 5 bases from J, the junction kept 5 bases outside the gene matches. In DNA form, the CDR3 reads TGTGCCAGCAGAGGGGACAGGGCTCACGAGCAGTACTTC. It yields the protein CASRGDRAHEQYF.